This T cell receptor beta chain was retrieved from a study of CD4 and CD8 cells across lung adenocarcinoma regions. TCRdb re-derived calls from the PCR reads in MiXCR, one entry per CDR3 protein. The sample includes about 12,000 distinct CDR3 sequences, 53% of them seen just once. Localized lung adenocarcinoma, a non-small cell lung cancer, affected the donors. The receptor was derived from a female donor with lung adenocarcinoma. The CD4 and CD8 labels of this study may be unreliable. The sequenced sample consisted of CD8+ T cells from the center of a lung tumor.

The CDR3: CARRKQGVNTGKQYF. In nucleotides, the CDR3 is TGTGCCAGGAGGAAACAGGGTGTGAACACAGGGAAGCAGTATTTT. J is TRBJ2-3 and V is TRBV6-1, with a possible D match to TRBD1 (6 bases). The CDR3 totals 15 residues. The germline gives CDR1 MNHNS, CDR2 SASEGT. V lost 9 bases to trimming and J lost 11 bases, with 27 bases between them.